The clone carrying this TCR beta chain was picked up many times. In building TCR beta libraries, iRepertoire HTBI primers were used together with Arm-PCR of CDR3 regions. TCRdb passed the multiplex PCR reads through MiXCR, listing each CDR3 protein once. The sample lists fewer than 650,000 distinct CDR3 sequences, 15% to 20% seen once, with more than 15% in the top ten. The CDR3 sequence is 16 residues long. The J segment lost 0 bases and the V segment lost 9 bases, leaving 11 bases of the junction unmatched. Germline V gene lookup returns CDR1 MDHEN and CDR2 SYDVKM. Sample time point: newly diagnosed GD, antithyroid drugs for less than 3 months. The TCR library was made from RNA extracted from PBMCs. These data come from a study of regulatory T cells in long-lasting Graves disease. These data also formed part of another study, on T cells in Graves' hyperthyroidism and ophthalmopathy.

The chain recombines TRBV28 with TRBJ2-7; TRBD1 matches 10 bases. The sequencing here drew on peripheral blood mononuclear cells (PBMCs), taken at new diagnosis, from a patient treated with antithyroid drugs. This receptor was identified in a woman aged 30 to 39 with Graves disease. The CDR3 nucleotides read TGTGCCAGTGGGTCTAGGGACAGGGGTCTCTCCTACGAGCAGTACTTC. It translates to CASGSRDRGLSYEQYF.